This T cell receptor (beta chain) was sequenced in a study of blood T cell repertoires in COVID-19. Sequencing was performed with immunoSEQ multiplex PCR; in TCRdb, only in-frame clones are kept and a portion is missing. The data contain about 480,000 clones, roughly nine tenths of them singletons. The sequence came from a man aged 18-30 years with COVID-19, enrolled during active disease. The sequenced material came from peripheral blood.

The CDR3 DNA is TGTGCCAGTAGGTACCAGGCGAATAGTGATACGCAGTATTTT. Residues: CASRYQANSDTQYF. The rearrangement links TRBV19 to TRBJ2-3; D gene uncertain. CDR1 and CDR2 (germline): LNHDA, SQIVND (reference sequence). V lost 6 bases, J lost 6 bases, and 16 bases lay in between. CDR3 length: 14 residues.